This T cell receptor beta chain was profiled in a study of identical twins. This CDR3 spans 13 amino acids. Germline values: CDR1 MNHNS, CDR2 SASEGT. A single record per CDR3 protein comes from TCRdb applying MiXCR to the 5' RACE reads. The table includes more than 1.5 million distinct CDR3 sequences, more than 30% detected once. On this clonotype itself: Its antigen is still unknown.

Study-level results: Cross-sectional statistics underpinned the conclusions; the same donors were not followed. Models underestimated out-of-frame TCR alpha sharing in monozygotic twins.

Sequenced material: cord blood. The rearrangement joins TRBV6-1 to TRBJ2-7; no reliable D call. This receptor was taken from a newborn girl in good health. CDR3 in amino acids: CSLKSGNSYEQYF. The CDR3 DNA sequence: TGTTCACTTAAGTCCGGCAACTCCTACGAGCAGTACTTC.